These 8 T cell receptor beta chains originate from one sample sequenced in a study of blood T cell repertoires in COVID-19. Sequenced by immunoSEQ multiplex PCR; TCRdb stores in-frame clones only, minus some. The data show 350,000 or so clones, 80% to 90% seen once. Sequenced material: peripheral blood. The receptors were sampled from a woman aged 30 to 39 with COVID-19, enrolled during active disease.

This clone was detected once. V and J are TRBV10-1 and TRBJ1-6, with D unresolved. CDR1 is WNHNN and CDR2 is SYGVQD in the germline V gene (reference sequence). V was pared by 8 bases and J by 10 bases, with 15 bases between. The CDR3 is 13 residues long. The chain's CDR3 is CASRESPGSPLHF. CDR3 nucleotide sequence: TGCGCCAGCCGCGAGTCCCCGGGGTCACCCCTCCACTTT.

This clone has only a few counts. The genes are TRBV24-1 and TRBJ2-2, with D unresolved. This CDR3 has 14 amino acids. Per the germline V gene, CDR1 is KGHDR and CDR2 is SFDVKD. V was trimmed by 3 bases and J by 1 base, leaving 5 bases between them. The CDR3 coding sequence is TGTGCCACCAGTGATGCGATGAACACCGGGGAGCTGTTTTTT. It translates to CATSDAMNTGELFF.

The chain joins TRBV28 to TRBJ2-2; 11 bases are a match to TRBD1. This CDR3 contains 15 residues. Germline CDR1 MDHEN, CDR2 SYDVKM. The V segment lost 3 bases and the J segment 5 bases; nucleotides outside the gene matches: 2. The CDR3 loop reads CASSLGQGGTGELFF. CDR3 in DNA: TGTGCCAGCAGTTTGGGACAGGGGGGGACCGGGGAGCTGTTTTTT.

V gene TRBV15 combines with J gene TRBJ2-3; D is ambiguous. The CDR3 is made up of 15 amino acids. Germline loops: CDR1 LNHNV, CDR2 YYDKDF (reference sequence). V dropped 0 bases and J dropped 2 bases, with 9 bases sitting between them. The CDR3 reads CATSREIAHTDTQYF. DNA of the CDR3: TGTGCCACCAGCAGAGAAATAGCACACACAGATACGCAGTATTTT.

V gene TRBV30 combines with J gene TRBJ2-5; tentatively, D is TRBD1 (5 bases). The V end was cut by 2 bases, the J end by 2 bases, with 9 bases between. The CDR3 contains 13 residues. Germline CDR1 is GTSNPN and CDR2 is SVGIG (reference sequence). The CDR3 bases are TGTGCCTGGAGTAGACAGTCACAAGAGACCCAGTACTTC. This translates into CAWSRQSQETQYF.

This clone was seen just once. The chain joins TRBV4-2 to TRBJ2-5; the D gene is possibly TRBD1 (7 bases). The germline V gene has CDR1 LGHNA and CDR2 YNFKEQ. V was pared by 2 bases and J by 4 bases, with 8 bases between. CDR3 length equals 13 residues. This CDR3 is CASSQQGGETQYF. The CDR3 DNA follows: TGTGCCAGCAGCCAACAGGGGGGAGAGACCCAGTACTTC.

This clone was found once. This chain connects TRBV6-5 to TRBJ1-1; 7 positions agree with TRBD1. V gave up 1 base and J gave up 3 bases; unmatched junction bases: 8. Germline CDR1 MNHEY, CDR2 SVGAGI. The CDR3 has 16 amino acids. As DNA, the CDR3 is TGTGCCAGCAGTTACTGGCAGGGGGTCGAACACACTGAAGCTTTCTTT. It codes for CASSYWQGVEHTEAFF.

The chain couples TRBV28 to TRBJ1-2, with TRBD1 matching 10 bases. CDR3 length: 14 amino acids. CDR1 is MDHEN and CDR2 is SYDVKM in the germline V gene. Trimming took 6 bases from V and 9 from J; bases not matched to a gene: 10. The CDR3 region has the DNA TGTGCCAGCAGCCCCCCTTTGGGACAGGGGCGCTACACCTTC. As protein: CASSPPLGQGRYTF.